One TCR beta chain is described in this entry. Antigen specificity is unknown. This sample stems from a study of cytomegalovirus exposure and HLA in healthy donors. Study information: A subsequent analysis reported that the 95 to 150 validation repertoires were produced on the same platform that had also been used for the roughly 700 first-cohort repertoires. Study-level findings and limits: The study listed approximately 160 cytomegalovirus-associated TCR beta chains. It was reported that the classifier diagnosed cytomegalovirus status with high specificity and sensitivity in both the original and validation cohorts. Within the approximately 110 validation repertoires, first-cohort TCR clusters tended to co-occur, according to a later analysis.

Trimming cost V 1 base and J 0 bases; bases outside gene matches: 6. The V gene's germline CDR1 is SEHNR and CDR2 FQNEAQ (reference sequence). The CDR3 runs to 16 residues. The method was immunoSEQ multiplex PCR; TCRdb's version includes in-frame clones alone and lacks a portion of them. The table includes about 200,000 clones, around nine tenths detected once. V gene TRBV7-9 combines with J gene TRBJ2-7; 7 bases match TRBD2. What was sequenced was PBMCs. This receptor was taken from a woman between 18 and 29 years old in good health and CMV-seropositive. CDR3 residues: CASSLGPRGSSYEQYF. The CDR3 bases are TGTGCCAGCAGCTTAGGTCCACGCGGGAGCTCCTACGAGCAGTACTTC.